Listed here is a single T cell receptor (beta chain). The sample originates from a study of blood T cells in healthy people across ages. Isolation yielded PBMCs, at least 7 million per sample, in every case. Through a sample-barcoded 5' primer and a J-beta primer mix, a second PCR was run for about 6 to 11 cycles. Using its own MiXCR run on the 5' RACE reads, TCRdb lists one record per CDR3 protein. This table holds approximately 1.5 million distinct CDR3 sequences, roughly 32% found once. This CDR3 has 15 amino acids. V lost 4 bases, J lost 0 bases, and 4 bases stayed unmatched. Germline V lookup: CDR1 DFQATT, CDR2 SNEGSKA (reference sequence).

V gene TRBV20-1 combines with J gene TRBJ2-3, with TRBD1 matching 10 bases. The receptor was derived from a young woman in good health. Material: blood. DNA of the CDR3: TGCAGTGCTACGCCGACAGGGGGCAGCACAGATACGCAGTATTTT. Residues: CSATPTGGSTDTQYF.